Presented here are 13 T cell receptor beta chains from one specimen sequenced in a study of T cells in Graves' hyperthyroidism and ophthalmopathy. RNA transcripts gave rise to amplified TCR beta CDR3 regions. Researchers ran a first-round RT-PCR on the TCR CDR3 using the HTBI primer set. From the multiplex PCR reads, TCRdb called clonotypes with MiXCR, one entry per CDR3 protein. The profile covers more than 350,000 distinct CDR3 sequences, with about 16% appearing a single time and 30% to 35% taken by the ten largest. The source material was blood. These receptors originate from a woman aged 25-40 years with Graves' hyperthyroidism.

The sample holds a few counts of this clonotype. The J gene is TRBJ2-5, the V gene TRBV28; TRBD2 matches at 9 bases. Germline V gene lookup returns CDR1 MDHEN and CDR2 SYDVKM. J lost 1 base, V lost 3 bases, and 6 bases had no gene match. CDR3 length: 16 residues. As DNA, the CDR3 is TGTGCCAGCAGTTTCCCTCGAGCGGGAGGCCAAGAGACCCAGTACTTC. Translation gives CASSFPRAGGQETQYF.

At least ten counts were recorded for this clonotype. V gene TRBV5-1 combines with J gene TRBJ1-1; 7 bases align to TRBD1. Germline lookup yields CDR1 SGHRS and CDR2 YFSETQ. The CDR3 is made up of 16 amino acids. V shed 0 bases and J 0 bases; nucleotides not matched to a gene: 5. In DNA, the CDR3 is TGCGCCAGCAGCTTGGCCCGAGACAGGGTGAACACTGAAGCTTTCTTT. This encodes CASSLARDRVNTEAFF.

The V and J genes are TRBV11-2 and TRBJ2-5, with TRBD2 as a possible D gene (6 bases). Germline V gives CDR1 SGHAT, CDR2 FQNNGV. The V end was cut by 5 bases, the J end by 4 bases, with 17 bases between. This CDR3 is built from 15 residues. The CDR3 DNA follows: TGTGCCAGCAGCCCATCTGCGGGGTTTGGAGAGACCCAGTACTTC. Its protein is CASSPSAGFGETQYF. Complete variable domain (other parts from reference TRBV11-2 and TRBJ2-5): EAGVAQSPRYKIIEKRQSVAFWCNPISGHATLYWYQQILGQGPKLLIQFQNNGVVDDSQLPKDRFSAERLKGVDSTLKIQPAKLEDSAVYLCASSPSAGFGETQYFGPGTRLLVL.

J is TRBJ2-1 and V is TRBV5-4; 9 nucleotides agree with TRBD1. The CDR3 contains 15 residues. Looked up from germline, CDR1 is SGHNT and CDR2 is YYREEE (reference sequence). V dropped 4 bases and J dropped 7; count of bases not matched to a gene: 9. CDR3 protein: CASSQGQGQENEQFF. As DNA, the CDR3 is TGTGCCAGCAGCCAGGGACAGGGTCAAGAAAATGAGCAGTTCTTC.

This clonotype appeared a few times. The chain recombines TRBV7-2 with TRBJ2-5, with a tentative D call TRBD2 (6 bases). Germline CDR1 reads SGHTA; CDR2 reads FQGNSA. Trimming pared 3 bases from V and 6 bases from J, leaving 14 bases between. This CDR3 comprises 14 residues. The CDR3 DNA reads TGTGCCAGCAGCTTCAGTACTAGCCCCCAGACCCAGTACTTC. Its translation: CASSFSTSPQTQYF.

The rearrangement links TRBV29-1 to TRBJ2-1, with TRBD1 matching 8 bases. Germline CDR1 is SQVTM and CDR2 is ANQGSEA. The CDR3 has 14 amino acids. V was clipped by 0 bases and J by 9 bases; unmatched bases: 7. Here the CDR3 reads CSVEDGDRTGEQFF. Written as DNA, the CDR3 is TGCAGCGTTGAAGATGGGGACAGGACGGGTGAGCAGTTCTTC.

The chain uses TRBV11-1 and TRBJ1-1; possible D gene TRBD1, 5 bases. The CDR3 loop spans 13 amino acids. Germline V gene lookup returns CDR1 SGHAT and CDR2 FQDESV (reference sequence). V lost 6 bases to trimming and J lost 4 bases, with 12 bases between them. CDR3 sequence reads: CASRSPRGTEAFF. CDR3 DNA sequence: TGTGCCAGCAGGTCCCCGAGGGGCACTGAAGCTTTCTTT.

This sequence joins TRBV18 and TRBJ1-4; weak D call: TRBD1 (6 bases). The CDR3 totals 14 residues. Germline values: CDR1 KGHSH, CDR2 LQKENI. Trimming took 3 bases from V and 5 from J, leaving 10 bases between them. In nucleotides, the CDR3 is TGTGCCAGCTCACCGGACAGAATAAATGAAAAACTGTTTTTT. Its protein is CASSPDRINEKLFF.

This clonotype showed up many times. The V gene is TRBV11-2, the J gene TRBJ1-1, with a tentative D call TRBD1 (5 bases). Trimming removed 0 bases from V and 6 bases from J, with 11 bases in between. Germline CDR1 SGHAT, CDR2 FQNNGV. CDR3 length: 14 residues. Here the CDR3 DNA reads TGTGCCAGCAGCTTAGATCCAGGGCGAGCTGAAGCTTTCTTT. It encodes CASSLDPGRAEAFF.

This clonotype was observed a few times. V and J are TRBV4-2 and TRBJ2-1; D call uncertain. Germline values: CDR1 LGHNA, CDR2 YNFKEQ. The length of the CDR3 is 13 residues. Trimming took off 0 bases at V and 10 bases at J, with 10 bases between the two ends. Written as DNA, the CDR3 is TGTGCCAGCAGCCAAGATAGGGCTACCGAGCAGTTCTTC. Amino acid sequence: CASSQDRATEQFF.

This clonotype was observed many times. The rearrangement uses TRBV6-1 and TRBJ2-1, with D perhaps matching TRBD1 (6 bases). V shed 5 bases and J shed 8 bases, with 19 bases lying between them. Germline V CDR1 and CDR2: MNHNS, SASEGT. This CDR3 has 15 residues. The CDR3 region has the DNA TGTGCCAGCAGTAAAAGACAGGTATGGGACGATGAGCAGTTCTTC. This codes for CASSKRQVWDDEQFF.

The table lists this clonotype with many counts. The rearrangement uses TRBV29-1 and TRBJ1-2; no definite D call. The germline V gene has CDR1 SQVTM and CDR2 ANQGSEA. The CDR3 spans 13 residues. V was shortened by 6 bases and J by 4 bases, with 15 bases between the two germline ends. In nucleotides, the CDR3 is TGCAGCGTGGCCCCGACGGCTATCTATGGCTACACCTTC. Translating it yields CSVAPTAIYGYTF.

On this clonotype: This clone may be a read error of a much larger clone one base away. The chain joins TRBV10-3 to TRBJ2-1, with TRBD2 identical over 7 bases. This CDR3 spans 14 amino acids. Germline CDR1 is ENHRY and CDR2 is SYGVKD. The CDR3 region is CAISDPTSNNERFF. In DNA, the CDR3 is TGTGCCATCAGTGACCCGACTAGCAACAATGAGCGGTTCTTC.